This entry lists 26 T cell receptor beta chains sequenced from one sample in a study of blood T cells in healthy people across ages. The second PCR ran roughly 6 to 12 cycles with a sample-barcoded 5' primer and J-beta primers. TCRdb passed the 5' RACE reads through MiXCR, listing each CDR3 protein once. Of 650,000 to 800,000 distinct CDR3 sequences in the sample, approximately 52% were seen once. The sample was blood. The receptors here all came from an elderly woman in good health.

Worth noting for this clonotype: The junction departs from germline at one end; a sequencing error may be responsible. This chain uses TRBV29-1 with TRBJ2-7; possibly TRBD1 for D (5 bases). Germline CDR1 SQVTM, CDR2 ANQGSEA. This CDR3 has 16 residues. The CDR3 sequence: CGVEGPTGAGIYEQYF. The CDR3 DNA is TGCGGCGTTGAAGGGCCGACGGGTGCAGGGATCTACGAGCAGTACTTC.

This rearrangement joins TRBV7-3 to TRBJ1-4, with D maybe TRBD1 (5 bases). Germline V CDR1 and CDR2: SGHTA, FQGTGA. This CDR3 contains 15 residues. Trimming cost V 5 bases and J 3 bases, with 13 bases left between them. The CDR3 nucleotides read TGTGCCAGCAGCCCGGGAGGGGAGGCTAATGAAAAACTGTTTTTT. Its protein is CASSPGGEANEKLFF.

This clonotype was observed many times. The CDR3 nucleotides read TGTGCCAGCACGCCACGAGCGACTAGCGGGGGCCATACGCAGTATTTT. Protein product: CASTPRATSGGHTQYF. The chain employs TRBV7-9 and TRBJ2-3, with 12 nucleotides matching TRBD2. Germline values: CDR1 SEHNR, CDR2 FQNEAQ (reference sequence). This CDR3 region has 16 residues. Trimming cost V 7 bases and J 7 bases; bases outside gene matches: 12.

Only a few counts were recorded for this clonotype. The gene calls are TRBV7-2 and TRBJ1-6; 7 nucleotides match TRBD1. Germline CDR1 reads SGHTA; CDR2 reads FQGNSA. The V gene end was trimmed by 2 bases and the J gene end by 7 bases; junction bases not matched to a gene: 5. This CDR3 is 15 amino acids long. CDR3 sequence: CASSLLGGDNSPLHF. The DNA for the CDR3 is TGTGCCAGCAGCTTACTAGGGGGCGACAATTCACCCCTCCACTTT.

This chain joins TRBV20-1 and TRBJ1-2; TRBD1 aligns across 7 bases. With V trimmed by 2 bases and J by 1 base, 1 base remained unmatched. The CDR3 is made up of 13 amino acids. Germline CDR1 and CDR2: DFQATT and SNEGSKA (reference sequence). The CDR3 DNA sequence: TGCAGTGCTAGAACAGGGGATAACTATGGCTACACCTTC. Translation: CSARTGDNYGYTF.

The V gene is TRBV20-1, the J gene TRBJ1-2; D not certain. CDR3 length equals 10 residues. Germline V lookup: CDR1 DFQATT, CDR2 SNEGSKA (reference sequence). V was trimmed by 6 bases and J by 7 bases, leaving 9 bases between them. The CDR3 loop is CSASPPGYTF. CDR3 nucleotides: TGCAGTGCCTCGCCCCCTGGCTACACCTTC.

The gene calls are TRBV12-3 or TRBV12-4 and TRBJ2-7; D might be TRBD1 (6 bases). This CDR3 has 13 residues. V was pared by 7 bases and J by 5 bases, with 15 bases between. This CDR3 reads CASKVGASHEQYF. The CDR3, as DNA: TGTGCCAGCAAGGTGGGGGCAAGTCACGAGCAGTACTTC.

This clonotype was seen ten or more times. DNA of the CDR3: TGTGCCAGCCTGCCGGCAGGGTCTGGCTATGGCTACACCTTC. It encodes CASLPAGSGYGYTF. The J gene is TRBJ1-2, the V gene TRBV6-6; possible D gene TRBD1, 5 bases. V was shortened by 8 bases and J by 4 bases, with 17 bases between the two germline ends. The CDR3 length is 14 residues. CDR1 MNHNY and CDR2 SVGAGI come from the germline V gene (reference sequence).

The chain couples TRBV9 to TRBJ2-5, with D perhaps TRBD1 (5 bases). The length of the CDR3 is 14 residues. Germline values: CDR1 SGDLS, CDR2 YYNGEE. The V end was cut by 0 bases, the J end by 2 bases, with 8 bases between. CDR3 sequence reads: CASSVGGAQETQYF. As DNA, the CDR3 is TGTGCCAGCAGCGTAGGTGGGGCTCAAGAGACCCAGTACTTC.

This clonotype was seen repeatedly, ten times or more. This sequence joins TRBV24-1 and TRBJ2-5, with 8 bases identical to TRBD1. V lost 5 bases, J lost 5 bases, and 9 bases stayed unmatched. Germline V gene lookup returns CDR1 KGHDR and CDR2 SFDVKD. This CDR3 is 15 amino acids long. The CDR3 is CATSAQGQGRETQYF. The CDR3 nucleotides read TGTGCCACCAGTGCCCAAGGACAGGGAAGGGAGACCCAGTACTTC.

The chain has TRBV5-1 and TRBJ2-3; 9 positions match TRBD1. Germline V lookup: CDR1 SGHRS, CDR2 YFSETQ. The CDR3 runs 17 residues. J lost 5 bases, V lost 4 bases, and 14 bases had no gene match. CDR3 loop: CASSEPPGQGTGDTQYF. CDR3 coding DNA: TGCGCCAGCAGCGAGCCCCCCGGACAGGGGACTGGAGATACGCAGTATTTT.

This clonotype was seen a single time. The chain joins TRBV18 to TRBJ1-2, with 7 nucleotides matching TRBD1. From germline, CDR1 is KGHSH and CDR2 LQKENI. CDR3 length equals 15 residues. The J segment lost 2 bases and the V segment lost 3 bases, leaving 6 bases of the junction unmatched. CDR3 DNA: TGTGCCAGCTCACCGCTGGACAGGCCCAACTATGGCTACACCTTC. As protein: CASSPLDRPNYGYTF.

This clonotype was counted a single time. Just one base apart from a much larger clone, this may be a read error. This chain joins TRBV2 and TRBJ2-7; TRBD2 agrees at 7 bases. The CDR3 is 14 amino acids. Germline V gene lookup returns CDR1 SNHLY and CDR2 FYNNEI. Losses at the gene ends were 0 bases for V and 9 bases for J; bases not matched to a gene: 8. For the CDR3, the DNA is TGTGCCAGCAGTGAAGCACTGATGCCTAGCGGGCAGTACTTC. It specifies CASSEALMPSGQYF.

On this clonotype: A much larger clone differs by one base, so this may be a read error. The J gene is TRBJ2-1, the V gene TRBV6-6, with D perhaps assigned TRBD1 or TRBD2 (6 bases each). The end of the DNA is better explained by TRBJ2-7, so the J call may be wrong. Germline CDR1 MNHNY, CDR2 SVGAGI (reference sequence). This CDR3 spans 15 amino acids. The CDR3 region is CASNRGPSSYNEQYF. The CDR3 bases are TGTGCCAGCAACCGGGGGCCGAGCTCCTACAATGAGCAGTACTTC.

This clonotype has more than one count but fewer than ten. The chain uses TRBV30 and TRBJ2-3; D is tentatively TRBD1 or TRBD2 (5 bases each). The germline V and J ends were trimmed by 3 bases and 14 bases, with 15 bases remaining between them. Germline CDR1 reads GTSNPN; CDR2 reads SVGIG (reference sequence). The CDR3 consists of 11 residues. The CDR3 sequence: CAWSLGTRGYF. The CDR3 bases are TGTGCCTGGAGCTTGGGGACCCGGGGGTATTTT.

This clonotype was recorded a few times. The chain links TRBV27 to TRBJ2-3, with D perhaps matching TRBD2 (5 bases). This CDR3 comprises 13 residues. Germline lookup yields CDR1 MNHEY and CDR2 SMNVEV (reference sequence). Trimming removed 7 bases from V and 0 bases from J, with 8 bases in between. The CDR3 DNA sequence: TGTGCCAGCACCGGGGTAAGCACAGATACGCAGTATTTT. It encodes CASTGVSTDTQYF.

This clonotype has only a few counts. The rearrangement joins TRBV20-1 to TRBJ1-2, with TRBD1 identical over 7 bases. The V and J ends lost 3 bases and 3 bases, in that order; junction bases with no gene match: 4. This CDR3 contains 13 residues. From germline, CDR1 is DFQATT and CDR2 SNEGSKA (reference sequence). The CDR3: CSAREDRDYGYTF. The CDR3, as DNA: TGCAGTGCTAGGGAAGACAGGGACTATGGCTACACCTTC.

This clonotype was found once. The chain employs TRBV4-1 and TRBJ1-2, with TRBD1 as a possible D gene (5 bases). Germline V gene lookup returns CDR1 MGHRA and CDR2 YSYEKL. V shed 1 base and J shed 5 bases, with 17 bases lying between them. CDR3 length: 16 residues. CDR3 nucleotide sequence: TGCGCCAGCAGCCAAGGGGTAGACTCTAGGGGATATGGCTACACCTTC. This encodes CASSQGVDSRGYGYTF.

V and J are TRBV25-1 and TRBJ2-1; D remains unclear. Germline V lookup: CDR1 MGHDK, CDR2 SYGVNS. V was shortened by 2 bases and J by 1 base, with 6 bases between the two germline ends. There are 14 residues in the CDR3. Here the CDR3 DNA reads TGTGCCAGCAGTGAACAGGATTCCTACAATGAGCAGTTCTTC. Translation gives CASSEQDSYNEQFF.

The chain couples TRBV27 to TRBJ1-2, with D perhaps TRBD1 (5 bases). Trimming removed 2 bases at V and 1 base at J, with 8 bases between. In germline, CDR1 is MNHEY, CDR2 SMNVEV (reference sequence). CDR3 size: 14 residues. The CDR3 DNA reads as TGTGCCAGCAGTTTAGGGGCCGTTAACTATGGCTACACCTTC. Amino acid sequence: CASSLGAVNYGYTF.

Turning to this clonotype: A junction boundary mismatches the germline segment, possibly from a read error. The V call is TRBV9, the J call TRBJ2-7; TRBD2 matches at 9 bases. The CDR3 is 16 residues long. The germline V gene encodes CDR1 SGDLS and CDR2 YYNGEE. The CDR3 region has the DNA TGTGCCAGCGGCGTATCAATAGCGGGAGTGAACAATGAGCAGTACTTC. This sequence encodes CASGVSIAGVNNEQYF.

The chain links TRBV24-1 to TRBJ2-1; D perhaps matches TRBD1 (5 bases). Germline CDR1 and CDR2: KGHDR and SFDVKD. This CDR3 spans 15 amino acids. V lost 2 bases, J lost 4 bases, and 11 bases lay in between. Written as DNA, the CDR3 is TGTGCCACCAGTGATTCCGTCAGGGTATACAATGAGCAGTTCTTC. Translated, it gives CATSDSVRVYNEQFF.

The chain joins TRBV6-1 to TRBJ2-7, with 12 bases aligning to TRBD1. CDR1 is MNHNS and CDR2 is SASEGT in the germline V gene. This CDR3 is 17 amino acids long. Trimming cost V 7 bases and J 3 bases; bases outside gene matches: 13. The chain's CDR3 is CASTKMGQGAQGYEQYF. The CDR3 region has the DNA TGTGCCAGCACCAAGATGGGACAGGGGGCGCAAGGCTACGAGCAGTACTTC.

There are many counts of this clonotype. The V call is TRBV6-6, the J call TRBJ2-5, with TRBD1 matching over 7 bases. The CDR3 totals 17 residues. The germline CDR1 and CDR2 sequences are MNHNY and SVGAGI (reference sequence). The ends lost 6 bases at V and 0 bases at J; junction bases unmatched: 13. The CDR3 loop reads CASRTRDRLLYQETQYF. CDR3 sequence (DNA): TGTGCCAGCAGGACCCGGGACAGACTCCTCTACCAAGAGACCCAGTACTTC.

This clonotype turned up a few times. The chain uses TRBV6-1 and TRBJ2-2; D might be TRBD1 (6 bases). The CDR3 covers 14 residues. Germline V gene sequence: CDR1 MNHNS, CDR2 SASEGT. Trimming took off 6 bases at V and 3 bases at J, with 11 bases between the two ends. The CDR3 spells CASSDRHYTGELFF. CDR3 nucleotide sequence: TGTGCCAGCAGCGACAGGCACTACACCGGGGAGCTGTTTTTT.

The sample holds many counts of this clonotype. The chain couples TRBV12-3 or TRBV12-4 to TRBJ2-3; weak D call: TRBD1 (6 bases). This CDR3 contains 14 residues. V gave up 6 bases and J gave up 4 bases, with 14 bases separating them. CDR3 residues: CASSRTGRPDTQYF. The CDR3 DNA reads as TGTGCCAGCAGCCGCACAGGGAGACCAGATACGCAGTATTTT.